Below are 10 T cell receptor beta chains sequenced from a single sample in a study of blood T cell repertoires in COVID-19. The assay was immunoSEQ multiplex PCR, and TCRdb's table has in-frame clones only and misses some. The repertoire has approximately 18,000 clones, approximately 90% of them found once; the top ten carry less than 20%. Sequencing was performed on peripheral blood. These receptors originate from a human donor with active COVID-19. The donor label of this sample is uncertain.

A few counts support this clone. The rearrangement joins TRBV9 to TRBJ1-1, with D possibly TRBD1 on 5 matching bases. Germline V gene lookup returns CDR1 SGDLS and CDR2 YYNGEE. The V and J ends lost 2 bases and 1 base respectively, with 12 bases between them. The CDR3 is 15 amino acids. CDR3 loop: CASSVGGSPNTEAFF. CDR3 nucleotides: TGTGCCAGCAGCGTCGGGGGGAGCCCGAACACTGAAGCTTTCTTT.

This chain uses TRBV7-2 with TRBJ1-1; TRBD1 agrees at 8 bases. The CDR3 spans 15 residues. J gave up 1 base and V 2 bases, and 3 bases lay outside the gene matches. From germline, CDR1 is SGHTA and CDR2 FQGNSA. CDR3 sequence: CASSLNQGANTEAFF. In nucleotides, the CDR3 is TGTGCCAGCAGCTTAAATCAGGGGGCGAACACTGAAGCTTTCTTT.

The chain uses TRBV27 and TRBJ2-5; 7 bases agree with TRBD2. CDR1 is MNHEY, CDR2 SMNVEV, per germline (reference sequence). Trimming removed 6 bases from V and 5 bases from J; junction bases left unmatched: 12. The CDR3 loop spans 15 amino acids. CDR3 DNA sequence: TGTGCCAGCAGCATGGGACTAAATGGCGTGGAGACCCAGTACTTC. This gives the protein CASSMGLNGVETQYF.

This sequence joins TRBV6-4 and TRBJ2-1; D is possibly TRBD1 (6 bases). This CDR3 has 13 residues. The germline V gene has CDR1 MRHNA and CDR2 SNTAGT. V was trimmed by 5 bases and J by 15 bases, leaving 20 bases between them. This CDR3 reads CASSRREGELAFF. The CDR3 nucleotides are TGTGCCAGCAGTCGCCGAGAGGGGGAGTTGGCGTTCTTC.

The chain uses TRBV5-5 and TRBJ2-1; 10 bases are a match to TRBD2. Looked up from germline, CDR1 is SGHKS and CDR2 is YYEKEE (reference sequence). The CDR3 loop spans 15 amino acids. Trimming took 5 bases from V and 4 from J; bases not matched to a gene: 6. Written as DNA, the CDR3 is TGTGCCAGCAGTCCGACTAGCGGGTCTTACAATGAGCAGTTCTTC. Amino acids: CASSPTSGSYNEQFF. Full variable domain (remainder filled in from reference TRBV5-5 and TRBJ2-1): DAGVTQSPTHLIKTRGQQVTLRCSPISGHKSVSWYQQVLGQGPQFIFQYYEKEERGRGNFPDRFSARQFPNYSSELNVNALLLGDSALYLCASSPTSGSYNEQFFGPGTRLTVL.

J is TRBJ1-2 and V is TRBV19; a weak D match, TRBD1 (6 bases). Germline V gene data show CDR1 as LNHDA and CDR2 as SQIVND (reference sequence). CDR3 size: 10 residues. Trimming shortened V by 8 bases and J by 6 bases, and 7 bases separated the two germline ends. CDR3 in amino acids: CASRQDGYTF. In DNA, the CDR3 is TGTGCCAGTCGACAGGATGGCTACACCTTC.

This clone was picked up one time. V is TRBV4-1 and J is TRBJ2-1; 9 nucleotides line up with TRBD1. The CDR3 consists of 15 residues. Germline trimming cut 1 base from V and 12 bases from J; bases unmatched to any gene: 10. Germline V CDR1 and CDR2: MGHRA, YSYEKL. DNA for the CDR3: TGCGCCAGCAGCCAAGGGGACAGGGACGAAAAGAGGCAGTTCTTC. Encoded protein: CASSQGDRDEKRQFF.

J is TRBJ1-5 and V is TRBV29-1; 7 bases agree with TRBD1. The germline gives CDR1 SQVTM, CDR2 ANQGSEA. The V gene end was trimmed by 7 bases and the J gene end by 3 bases; junction bases not matched to a gene: 9. The CDR3 consists of 14 residues. As DNA, the CDR3 is TGCAGCGCAACCTCCGGGACAGCCAATCAGCCCCAGCATTTT. Protein product: CSATSGTANQPQHF.

This rearrangement joins TRBV9 to TRBJ2-2; D is unresolved. Trimming removed 2 bases from V and 1 base from J, with 6 bases in between. The CDR3 is made up of 14 amino acids. Germline CDR1 reads SGDLS; CDR2 reads YYNGEE. The CDR3 loop reads CASSVRRNTGELFF. CDR3 nucleotides: TGTGCCAGCAGCGTCAGAAGGAACACCGGGGAGCTGTTTTTT.

This clone was picked up one time. The rearrangement joins TRBV5-1 to TRBJ1-2; D may be TRBD1 (6 bases). Germline CDR1 reads SGHRS; CDR2 reads YFSETQ. V was cut by 4 bases and J by 1 base, with 8 bases left in between. The CDR3 is 13 amino acids. The CDR3 region has the DNA TGCGCCAGCAGCCAGGGGAATAACTATGGCTACACCTTC. It translates to CASSQGNNYGYTF.